This T cell receptor (beta chain) was found in a study of Graves' ophthalmopathy and Graves' hyperthyroidism. CDR3 regions of TCR beta were amplified from RNA transcripts. HTBI-primed RT-PCR formed the first round, and a multiplex PCR formed the second. One entry per CDR3 protein, called by TCRdb with MiXCR from the multiplex PCR reads. The repertoire consists of 400,000 to 450,000 distinct CDR3 sequences, with 20% to 25% occurring once and the leading ten covering under 3.5%. CDR1 is LGHNA and CDR2 is YNFKEQ in the germline V gene. This CDR3 comprises 15 residues. J gave up 4 bases and V 3 bases, and 4 bases lay outside the gene matches.

V and J are TRBV4-2 and TRBJ2-7; TRBD2 aligns across 12 bases. The specimen was peripheral blood. The receptor comes from a woman aged 18-29 years with stable Graves' hyperthyroidism. The CDR3 is CASSHLAGGKYEQYF. The CDR3 DNA follows: TGTGCCAGCAGCCACCTAGCGGGAGGGAAGTACGAGCAGTACTTC.